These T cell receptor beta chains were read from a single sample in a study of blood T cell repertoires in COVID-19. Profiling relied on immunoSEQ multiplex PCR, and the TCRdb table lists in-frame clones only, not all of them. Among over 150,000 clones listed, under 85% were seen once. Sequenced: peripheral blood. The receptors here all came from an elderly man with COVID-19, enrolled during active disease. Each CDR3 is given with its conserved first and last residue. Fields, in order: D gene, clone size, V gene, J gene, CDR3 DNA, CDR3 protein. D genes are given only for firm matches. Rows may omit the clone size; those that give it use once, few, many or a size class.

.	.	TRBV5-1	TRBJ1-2	TGCGCCAGCAGCTCGGAGGGGAACTATGGCTACACCTTC	CASSSEGNYGYTF
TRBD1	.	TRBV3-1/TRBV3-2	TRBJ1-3	TGTGCCAGCAGCCAAGCCTACGGACCGGACAGGGCCAGAGGAAACACCATATATTTT	CASSQAYGPDRARGNTIYF
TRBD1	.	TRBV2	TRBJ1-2	TGTGCCAGCAGTGAAACCCGGACAGGGTCTACTGGCTACACCTTC	CASSETRTGSTGYTF
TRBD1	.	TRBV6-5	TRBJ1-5	TGTGCCAGCAGGCTAGGACAGGGGGGCAATCAGCCCCAGCATTTT	CASRLGQGGNQPQHF
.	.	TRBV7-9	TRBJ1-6	TGTGCCAGCAGCTTAAATTTAGGAGATAATTCACCCCTCCACTTT	CASSLNLGDNSPLHF
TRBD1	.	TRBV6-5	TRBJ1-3	TGTGCCAGCACTCGACAGGGTTCTGGAAACACCATATATTTT	CASTRQGSGNTIYF
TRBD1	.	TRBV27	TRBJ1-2	TGTGCCAGCAGTATCGGACAGGACTATGGCTACACCTTC	CASSIGQDYGYTF
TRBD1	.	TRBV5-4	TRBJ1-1	TGTGCCAGCAGCACCGGACAGGGGGGAAACACTGAAGCTTTCTTT	CASSTGQGGNTEAFF
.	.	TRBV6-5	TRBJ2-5	TGTGCCAGCAGTTACTCCGGGGTGCTTGAGACCCAGTACTTC	CASSYSGVLETQYF
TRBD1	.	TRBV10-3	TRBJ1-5	TGTGCCATCAGTGGCAGACAGGGTCCCAATCAGCCCCAGCATTTT	CAISGRQGPNQPQHF
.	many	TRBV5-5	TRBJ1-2	TGTGCCAGCAGCTCAAAACTGGGAGGGAATAACTATGGCTACACCTTC	CASSSKLGGNNYGYTF
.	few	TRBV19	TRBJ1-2	TGTGCCAGTAGTGTCACAGTTAGCTATGGCTACACCTTC	CASSVTVSYGYTF
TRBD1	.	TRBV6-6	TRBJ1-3	TGTGCCAGCAGTTACGGACAGGGCGGAAACACCATATATTTT	CASSYGQGGNTIYF
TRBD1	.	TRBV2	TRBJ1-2	TGTGCCAGCAGCAGGACAGGGCCAGGGGGCTACACCTTC	CASSRTGPGGYTF
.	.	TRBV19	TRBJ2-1	TGTGCCAGTTCCCTTCCGGGGAGCTCCTACAATGAGCAGTTCTTC	CASSLPGSSYNEQFF
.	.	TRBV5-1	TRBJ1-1	TGCGCCAGCAGCCCGGGTCAGCGCAACACTGAAGCTTTCTTT	CASSPGQRNTEAFF
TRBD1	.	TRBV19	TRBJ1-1	TGTGCCAGTAGTATAAGGTGGGACAGGGCGAACACTGAAGCTTTCTTT	CASSIRWDRANTEAFF
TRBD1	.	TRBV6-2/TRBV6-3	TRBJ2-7	TGTGCCAGCAGTTACGATACAGGGGGCTACGAGCAGTACTTC	CASSYDTGGYEQYF
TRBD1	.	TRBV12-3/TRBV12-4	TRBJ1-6	TGTGCCTCCCAGGGGGGCAGGGATTCACCCCTCCACTTT	CASQGGRDSPLHF
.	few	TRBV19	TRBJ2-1	TGTGCCAGTAGTATGGGGGACTCCGGTTACAATGAGCAGTTCTTC	CASSMGDSGYNEQFF
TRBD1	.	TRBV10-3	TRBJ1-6	TGTGCCATCAGTGATGACAGGGGAGGCGGACCCCTCCACTTT	CAISDDRGGGPLHF
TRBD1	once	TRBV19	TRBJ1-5	TGTGCCAGTAGTCTCAGGGGGACAGGGGTAACGATCAATCAGCCCCAGCATTTT	CASSLRGTGVTINQPQHF
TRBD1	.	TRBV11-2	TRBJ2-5	TGTGCCAGCAGCTTAGAGGGACAGCTACAAGAGACCCAGTACTTC	CASSLEGQLQETQYF
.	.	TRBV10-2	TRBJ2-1	TGCGCCAGCAGGCAGGGGTTAAACTCCTACAATGAGCAGTTCTTC	CASRQGLNSYNEQFF
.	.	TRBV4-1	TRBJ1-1	TGCGCCAGCAGCCAAGATGTCCTACCGAAAGCTTTCTTT	CASSQDVLPKAFF
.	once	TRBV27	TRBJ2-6	TGTGCCAGCAGCCCAGGCTACTCTGGGGCCAACGTCCTGACTTTC	CASSPGYSGANVLTF
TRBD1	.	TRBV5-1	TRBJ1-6	TGCGCCAGCAGCTTGGCCGGACAGGATTCACCCCTCCACTTT	CASSLAGQDSPLHF
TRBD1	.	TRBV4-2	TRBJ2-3	TGTGCCAGCAGCCATACCCCCGGGACAGGGGGCACAGATACGCAGTATTTT	CASSHTPGTGGTDTQYF
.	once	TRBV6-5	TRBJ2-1	TGTGCCAGCAGTTACGGGGCCGACGGTGAGCAGTTCTTC	CASSYGADGEQFF
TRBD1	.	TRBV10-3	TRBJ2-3	TGTGCCATCAGTGAGTTCGACAGGGGAGGCACAGATACGCAGTATTTT	CAISEFDRGGTDTQYF
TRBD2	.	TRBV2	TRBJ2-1	TGTGCCAGCATTAGCGGGGGGCTCTCCTACAATGAGCAGTTCTTC	CASISGGLSYNEQFF
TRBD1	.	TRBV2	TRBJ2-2	TGTGCCAGCAGTGAAAGGACAGGGACCGGGGAGCTGTTTTTT	CASSERTGTGELFF
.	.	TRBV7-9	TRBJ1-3	TGTGCCAGCAGCAGCGACAGGTCCTACTCTGGAAACACCATATATTTT	CASSSDRSYSGNTIYF
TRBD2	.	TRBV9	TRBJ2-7	TGTGCCAGCAGCGTAGAACTAGCGGGGTACAACGAGCAGTACTTC	CASSVELAGYNEQYF
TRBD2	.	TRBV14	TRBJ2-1	TGTGCCAGCAGTCAACCCCCTCGGGCTAGCGGGGGAGTAAGCAATGAGCAGTTCTTC	CASSQPPRASGGVSNEQFF
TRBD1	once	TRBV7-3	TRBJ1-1	TGTGCCAGCAGAGAGGGACAGAAGAACACTGAAGCTTTCTTT	CASREGQKNTEAFF
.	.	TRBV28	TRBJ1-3	TGTGCCAGCATCTATCTGGGAGGAGGTGGGAACACCATATATTTT	CASIYLGGGGNTIYF
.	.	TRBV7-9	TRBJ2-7	TGTGCCAGCAGCTTAGGTGGCAGGGGACTACGCCAGCAGTACTTC	CASSLGGRGLRQQYF
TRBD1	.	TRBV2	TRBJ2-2	TGTGCCAGCAGAAGCCGGGACAGGGGGCTTACCGGGGAGCTGTTTTTT	CASRSRDRGLTGELFF
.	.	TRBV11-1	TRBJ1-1	TGTGCCAGCAGCCCTCGGTCAGGGTTGAACACTGAAGCTTTCTTT	CASSPRSGLNTEAFF
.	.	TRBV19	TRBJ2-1	TGTGCCAGTAGTATAGAAGGGAGGAGCTCCTACAATGAGCAGTTCTTC	CASSIEGRSSYNEQFF
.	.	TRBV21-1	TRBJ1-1	TGTGCCAGCAGAAGGGGGCAAGGCGGAACTGAAGCTTTCTTT	CASRRGQGGTEAFF
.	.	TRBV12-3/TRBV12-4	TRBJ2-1	TGTGCCAGCAGTCCCCCACAGCCCAATGAGCAGTTCTTC	CASSPPQPNEQFF